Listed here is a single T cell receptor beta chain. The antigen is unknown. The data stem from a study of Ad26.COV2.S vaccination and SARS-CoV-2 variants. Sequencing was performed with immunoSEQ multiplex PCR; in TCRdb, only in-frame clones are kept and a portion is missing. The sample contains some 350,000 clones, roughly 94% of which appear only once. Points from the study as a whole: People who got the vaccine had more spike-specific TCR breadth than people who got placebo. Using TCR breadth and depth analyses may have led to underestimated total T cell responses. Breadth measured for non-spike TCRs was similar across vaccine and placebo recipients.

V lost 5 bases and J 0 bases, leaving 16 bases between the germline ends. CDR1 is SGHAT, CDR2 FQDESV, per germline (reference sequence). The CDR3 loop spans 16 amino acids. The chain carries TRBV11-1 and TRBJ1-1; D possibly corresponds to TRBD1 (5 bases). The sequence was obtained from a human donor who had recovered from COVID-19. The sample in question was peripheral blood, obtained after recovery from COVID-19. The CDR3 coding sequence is TGTGCCAGCAGCCTAGAGGGACCGTTGATGAACACTGAAGCTTTCTTT. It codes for CASSLEGPLMNTEAFF.